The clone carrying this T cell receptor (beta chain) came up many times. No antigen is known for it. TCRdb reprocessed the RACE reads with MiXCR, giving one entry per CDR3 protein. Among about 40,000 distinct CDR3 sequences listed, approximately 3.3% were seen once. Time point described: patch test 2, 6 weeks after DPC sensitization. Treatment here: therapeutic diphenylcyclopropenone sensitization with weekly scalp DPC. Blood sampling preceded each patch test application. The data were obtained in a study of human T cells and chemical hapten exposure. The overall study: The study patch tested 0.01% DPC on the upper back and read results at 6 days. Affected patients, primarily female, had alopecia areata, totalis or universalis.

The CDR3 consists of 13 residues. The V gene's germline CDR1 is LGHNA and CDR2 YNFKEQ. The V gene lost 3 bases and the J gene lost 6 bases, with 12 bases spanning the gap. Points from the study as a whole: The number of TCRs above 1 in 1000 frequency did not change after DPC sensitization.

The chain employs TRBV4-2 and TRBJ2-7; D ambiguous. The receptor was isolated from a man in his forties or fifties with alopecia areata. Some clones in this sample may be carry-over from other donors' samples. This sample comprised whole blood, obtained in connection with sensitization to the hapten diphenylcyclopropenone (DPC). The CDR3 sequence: CASSHTPLTEQYF. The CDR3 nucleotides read TGTGCCAGCAGCCACACCCCCCTTACCGAGCAGTACTTC.